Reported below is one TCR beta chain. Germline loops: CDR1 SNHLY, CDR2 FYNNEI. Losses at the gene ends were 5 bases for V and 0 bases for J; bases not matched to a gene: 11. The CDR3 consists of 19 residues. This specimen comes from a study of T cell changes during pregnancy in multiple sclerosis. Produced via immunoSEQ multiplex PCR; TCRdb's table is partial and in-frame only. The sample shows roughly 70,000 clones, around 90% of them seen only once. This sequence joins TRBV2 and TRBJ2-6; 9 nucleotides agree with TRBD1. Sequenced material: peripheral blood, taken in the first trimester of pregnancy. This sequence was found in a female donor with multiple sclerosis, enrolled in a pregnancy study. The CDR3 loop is CASSPGTGFSYSGANVLTF. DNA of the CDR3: TGTGCCAGCAGTCCCGGGACAGGGTTCTCCTACTCTGGGGCCAACGTCCTGACTTTC.